This TCR beta chain comes out of a study of blood T cell repertoires in COVID-19. Turning to the study itself: There were acute and convalescent COVID-19 samples, and they came from the United States, Italy and Spain. The analysed material was cDNA or gDNA that came from T cells, B-cell-depleted T cells, or PBMCs.

Methods used by the authors: Amplification of reference gene primers was used by the study to estimate nucleated cell counts. The table came from immunoSEQ multiplex PCR; TCRdb's copy has only in-frame clones and leaves some out. Clone size and the V and J calls come from that table; the DNA yielded D and trimming. The table shows roughly 82,000 clones, with 90% occurring only once. This clone showed up just once. Trimming shortened V by 5 bases and J by 3 bases, and 11 bases separated the two germline ends. The CDR3 is 13 amino acids. Germline lookup yields CDR1 SEHNR and CDR2 FQNEAQ (reference sequence).

The rearrangement uses TRBV7-9 and TRBJ2-7, with a tentative D call TRBD1 (5 bases). The receptor's source is a woman aged 50 to 60 in a cohort sampled during active COVID-19. Sequenced: peripheral blood. In DNA, the CDR3 is TGTGCCAGCAGCGCTCGGACAAACTACGAGCAGTACTTC. Encoded protein: CASSARTNYEQYF.